This passage covers 9 T cell receptor beta chains from one sample sequenced in a study of beta chain features in type 1 diabetes. Investigators reverse transcribed all isolated RNA, so they sequenced expressed TCRB transcripts. Libraries were prepared by immunoSEQ multiplex PCR; TCRdb keeps only in-frame clonotypes and omits some of them. The data contain over 150,000 clones, 7.5% to 10% of them singletons. Sequencing was done on a sample of central memory CD4+ T cells from blood. The origin of the receptors is a man younger than 30 in good health.

The chain joins TRBV7-2 to TRBJ1-2; weak D call: TRBD1 (6 bases). Trimming cost V 5 bases and J 3 bases, with 19 bases left between them. The CDR3 sequence is 16 residues long. Germline V CDR1 and CDR2: SGHTA, FQGNSA. CDR3 DNA: TGTGCCAGCAGCCTCACTAAGGACAGCCTGTACTATGGCTACACCTTC. Its protein is CASSLTKDSLYYGYTF.

This clone was observed a handful of times. This chain joins TRBV19 and TRBJ2-1, with 7 bases identical to TRBD2. There are 18 residues in the CDR3. Trimming removed 1 base from V and 5 bases from J; junction bases left unmatched: 14. CDR1 and CDR2 (germline): LNHDA, SQIVND (reference sequence). The CDR3 nucleotides are TGTGCCAGTAGTATAGGGCGGTTTATTACTAGCGCTGACAATGAGCAGTTCTTC. Its translation is CASSIGRFITSADNEQFF.

This clone was counted only a few times. The chain recombines TRBV18 with TRBJ1-2, with TRBD1 identical over 9 bases. Germline V CDR1 and CDR2: KGHSH, LQKENI. The junction had 1 base not matched to a gene; V was cut back by 0 bases and J by 2 bases. The CDR3 runs 15 residues. The CDR3 nucleotides are TGTGCCAGCTCACCACCTGACAGGGGGAACTATGGCTACACCTTC. It specifies CASSPPDRGNYGYTF.

In this sample, this clone turned up a few times. The chain employs TRBV5-4 and TRBJ2-5; no definite D call. Germline V gives CDR1 SGHNT, CDR2 YYREEE (reference sequence). The CDR3 length is 13 residues. The germline V and J ends were trimmed by 3 bases and 2 bases, with 8 bases remaining between them. The CDR3 protein is CASSYDIQETQYF. The CDR3 DNA follows: TGTGCCAGCAGCTATGACATACAAGAGACCCAGTACTTC.

The sample holds a few counts of this clone. This chain joins TRBV6-5 and TRBJ1-2; unclear D gene. V lost 8 bases, J lost 5 bases, and 18 bases lay in between. From germline, CDR1 is MNHEY and CDR2 SVGAGI. CDR3 length equals 14 residues. The CDR3 sequence is CASRSRLAPYGYTF. The CDR3 nucleotides are TGTGCCAGCCGATCGAGGTTAGCCCCTTATGGCTACACCTTC.

CDR3 sequence: CASSVGTRAGQNIQYF. The CDR3 nucleotides are TGTGCCAGCAGCGTAGGTACAAGGGCGGGCCAAAACATTCAGTACTTC. The V gene is TRBV9, the J gene TRBJ2-4, with a tentative D call TRBD2 (5 bases). The V end was cut by 0 bases, the J end by 5 bases, with 15 bases between. Germline V gives CDR1 SGDLS, CDR2 YYNGEE. This CDR3 region has 16 residues.

This clone showed up just a few times. The V and J genes are TRBV4-3 and TRBJ2-7, with 8 positions matching TRBD1. J lost 3 bases, V lost 5 bases, and 9 bases had no gene match. In germline, CDR1 is LGHNA, CDR2 YSLEER. The CDR3 contains 15 residues. The CDR3 reads CASSKRTGSNYEQYF. CDR3 in DNA: TGCGCCAGCAGCAAACGGACAGGGTCAAACTACGAGCAGTACTTC.

Many counts were recorded for this clone. The genes are TRBV29-1 and TRBJ1-1, with 10 nucleotides matching TRBD1. Trimming took 6 bases from V and 5 from J; bases not matched to a gene: 9. Germline CDR1 reads SQVTM; CDR2 reads ANQGSEA. The CDR3 is 14 residues long. Here the CDR3 DNA reads TGCAGCGTCAGCCCGGGGACAGGGGAAACTGAAGCTTTCTTT. Residues: CSVSPGTGETEAFF.

This clone showed up just a few times. This CDR3 is also generated by other DNA sequences in the sample. V usage is TRBV11-2 and J usage is TRBJ2-2; 9 bases match TRBD2. Germline V CDR1 and CDR2: SGHAT, FQNNGV. The V segment lost 0 bases and the J segment 2 bases; nucleotides outside the gene matches: 4. The CDR3 is 17 amino acids. This chain's CDR3 is CASSLDGLAGNTGELFF. The CDR3 DNA reads TGTGCCAGCAGCTTAGACGGGCTAGCGGGAAACACCGGGGAGCTGTTTTTT.